This T cell receptor beta chain was identified in a study of PD-1 blockade in classical Hodgkin lymphoma. About the research overall: Patients had nivolumab dosed at 3 mg/kg, delivered intravenously every 2 weeks. Study findings and constraints: Nivolumab starters within 1 year of ASCT were excluded. Newly diagnosed patients had diversity similar to the baseline diversity of complete responders.

The germline V gene has CDR1 SGHTA and CDR2 FQGNSA. The CDR3 sequence is 15 residues long. Trimming removed 3 bases at V and 1 base at J, with 12 bases between. Sample time point: cycle 4 day 1 (C4D1), after five to seven weeks of nivolumab. With no exception, relapse followed autologous stem cell transplantation in all patients, and brentuximab vedotin exposure varied. Of note for this clone: Its antigen is as yet unknown.

Profiling relied on immunoSEQ multiplex PCR, and the TCRdb table lists in-frame clones only, not all of them. The sample contains about 19,000 clones, under 80% of which appear only once. The sequences come from peripheral blood mononuclear cells (PBMCs), collected before the fourth cycle of nivolumab. The chain joins TRBV7-2 to TRBJ1-1; D may be TRBD1 (5 bases). The origin of this receptor is a human donor with classical Hodgkin lymphoma. The CDR3 sequence: CASSLMDITNTEAFF. CDR3 bases: TGTGCCAGCAGCTTGATGGACATTACGAACACTGAAGCTTTCTTT.